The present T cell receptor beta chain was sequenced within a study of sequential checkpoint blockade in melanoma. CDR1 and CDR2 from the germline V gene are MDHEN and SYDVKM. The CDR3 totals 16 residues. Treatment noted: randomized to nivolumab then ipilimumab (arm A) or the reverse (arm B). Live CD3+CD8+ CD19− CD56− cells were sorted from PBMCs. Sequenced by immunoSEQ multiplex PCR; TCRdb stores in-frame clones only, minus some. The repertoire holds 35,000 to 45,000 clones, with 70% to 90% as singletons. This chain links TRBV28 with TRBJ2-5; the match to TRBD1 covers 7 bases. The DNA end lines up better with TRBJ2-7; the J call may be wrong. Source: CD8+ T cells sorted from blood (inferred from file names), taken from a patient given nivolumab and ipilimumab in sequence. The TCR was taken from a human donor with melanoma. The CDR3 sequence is CASSLLLPGGSYEQYF. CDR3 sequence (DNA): TGTGCCAGCAGTTTACTTTTACCAGGGGGCTCCTACGAGCAGTACTTC.